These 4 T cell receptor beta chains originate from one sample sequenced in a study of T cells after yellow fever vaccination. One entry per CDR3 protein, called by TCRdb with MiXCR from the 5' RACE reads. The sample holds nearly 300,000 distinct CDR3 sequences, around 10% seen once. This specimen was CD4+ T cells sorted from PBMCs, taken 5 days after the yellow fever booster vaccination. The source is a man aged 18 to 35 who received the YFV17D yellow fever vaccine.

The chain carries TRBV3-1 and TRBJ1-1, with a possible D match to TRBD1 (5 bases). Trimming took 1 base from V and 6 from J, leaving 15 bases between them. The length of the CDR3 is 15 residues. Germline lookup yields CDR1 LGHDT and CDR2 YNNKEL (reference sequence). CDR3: CASSQAGTGSAEAFF. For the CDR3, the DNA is TGTGCCAGCAGCCAAGCAGGGACGGGCAGCGCTGAAGCTTTCTTT.

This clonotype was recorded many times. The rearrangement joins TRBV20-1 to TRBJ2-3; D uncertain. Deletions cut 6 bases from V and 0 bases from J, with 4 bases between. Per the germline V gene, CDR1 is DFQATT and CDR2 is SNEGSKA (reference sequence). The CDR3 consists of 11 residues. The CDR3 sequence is CSAPSTDTQYF. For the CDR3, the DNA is TGCAGTGCCCCGAGCACAGATACGCAGTATTTT.

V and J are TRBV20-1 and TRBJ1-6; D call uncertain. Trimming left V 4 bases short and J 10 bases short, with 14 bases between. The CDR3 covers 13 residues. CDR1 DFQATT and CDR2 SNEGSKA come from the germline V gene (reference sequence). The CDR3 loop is CSATWSWGSPLHF. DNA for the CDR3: TGCAGTGCTACATGGTCCTGGGGATCACCCCTCCACTTT.

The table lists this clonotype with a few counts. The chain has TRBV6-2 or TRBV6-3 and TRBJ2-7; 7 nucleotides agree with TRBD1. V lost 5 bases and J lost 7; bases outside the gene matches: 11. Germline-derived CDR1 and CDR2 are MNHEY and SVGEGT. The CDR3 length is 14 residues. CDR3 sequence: CASSPRDSRGEQYF. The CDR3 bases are TGTGCCAGCAGTCCTCGGGACAGCCGCGGGGAGCAGTACTTC.